The table lists the clone carrying this TCR beta chain with many counts. Its target is not known. The record originates from a study of breast tumors, draining lymph nodes, adjacent tissues. Broader study findings: Compared with lymph nodes, tumors were less diverse; compared with nontumor tissue, more. Tumor T cell lymph node origin was a supported hypothesis, not proven. Data fit most tumor T cells coming from lymph node, expanding in tumor. Luminal-like breast cancer showed significantly greater tumor-nontumor repertoire similarity than basal-like breast cancer did.

The lymph nodes were axillary draining lymph nodes from breast cancer patients. V was clipped by 4 bases and J by 0 bases, with 11 bases between them. This CDR3 spans 15 amino acids. Germline V gene sequence: CDR1 SGDLS, CDR2 YYNGEE. MiXCR, applied by TCRdb to the multiplex PCR reads, yields one record per CDR3 protein. The repertoire holds approximately 300,000 distinct CDR3 sequences, around 30% seen once, with 1.1% in the top ten. This clonotype was obtained from a female donor with breast cancer. Some clones in this sample may be carry-over from other donors' samples. The chain carries TRBV9 and TRBJ2-1; maybe TRBD2 (5 bases). Sequenced sample: axillary lymph node tissue. CDR3 loop: CASSTQTTSYNEQFF. The CDR3 coding sequence is TGTGCCAGCAGCACCCAGACTACCTCCTACAATGAGCAGTTCTTC.